This T cell receptor beta chain was captured by sequencing in a study of shared clonotypes between healthy human individuals. The wider study: For every donor, three CD4 naive, three CD4 memory, two CD8 naive and one CD8 memory plates were used.

Assay runs were performed at deep level. Sequencing was performed with immunoSEQ multiplex PCR; in TCRdb, only in-frame clones are kept and a portion is missing. This sample has around 99,000 clones, with approximately 63% found just once. This clone was counted many times. The CDR3 loop spans 13 amino acids. Trimming stripped 6 bases from V and 0 bases from J, with 7 bases between. Germline V gives CDR1 KGHSH, CDR2 LQKENI. The donors, all of them Caucasian adults, lived in Nashville, Tennessee. Material for sequencing was memory CD8+ T cells sorted from blood. The sample's subset: CD45RO+ cells pooled with CCR7-negative TemRA cells. The source is a man under 40 in good health. This chain connects TRBV18 to TRBJ2-3, with unresolved D. The CDR3 DNA follows: TGTGCCAGCTCTGGAACTAGCACAGATACGCAGTATTTT. This translates into CASSGTSTDTQYF.